This paragraph covers one T cell receptor beta chain sequence. How the authors handled the data: Estimates of nucleated cell counts were drawn from the amplification of reference gene primers. The table came from immunoSEQ multiplex PCR; TCRdb's copy has only in-frame clones and leaves some out. That table supplies the V and J calls and clone size; D and trimming were determined from the DNA. The table includes about 190,000 clones, under 80% detected once. Germline V gene sequence: CDR1 ENHRY, CDR2 SYGVKD. After removal of 3 bases from V and 5 bases from J, the junction contained 7 bases not matched to a gene. The CDR3 has 16 residues. These data originate in a study of blood T cell repertoires in COVID-19. Whole-study context: From the United States, Italy and Spain came samples of acute and convalescent COVID-19.

The TCR sequence derives from a man aged 50 or older who had recovered from COVID-19. The rearrangement links TRBV10-3 to TRBJ2-2, with 9 bases aligning to TRBD2. The sample consisted of peripheral blood. The CDR3 region has the DNA TGTGCCATCAGTGACGCAGCGGGAGGTCGTACCGGGGAGCTGTTTTTT. Its translation is CAISDAAGGRTGELFF.